This is a list of T cell receptor beta chains from one sample in a study of blood T cell repertoires in COVID-19. Sequenced by immunoSEQ multiplex PCR; TCRdb stores in-frame clones only, minus some. The sample has about 190,000 clones, under 90% seen once. Sample: peripheral blood. Receptor source: a man between 25 and 39 years old with active or convalescent COVID-19. Both conserved end residues are part of each CDR3. Fields, in order: CDR3 DNA, CDR3 protein, J gene, clone size, V gene, D gene. D genes are given only for firm matches. Rows may omit the clone size; those that give it use once, few, many or a size class.

TGTGCCAGTAGTATGGGGCGGGGACAGGCCTACGAGCAGTACTTC,CASSMGRGQAYEQYF,TRBJ2-7,.,TRBV19,TRBD1
TGTGCCAGCAGCTCGGAGGGCCCGCCAAAGCAGTACTTC,CASSSEGPPKQYF,TRBJ2-7,once,TRBV5-8,.
TGTGCCACCAGCAGGTCTAGCTCCGGGGAGCTGTTTTTT,CATSRSSSGELFF,TRBJ2-2,.,TRBV15,.
TGTGCCAGCAGCCTAGAGACAGGGATGAATCAGCCCCAGCATTTT,CASSLETGMNQPQHF,TRBJ1-5,once,TRBV6-5,TRBD1
TGTGCCAGCGGAGGGGACGGCCGTTCACCCCTCCACTTT,CASGGDGRSPLHF,TRBJ1-6,.,TRBV5-4,.
TGTGCCAGTATGGGGGGTTTAAAAGAGACCCAGTACTTC,CASMGGLKETQYF,TRBJ2-5,.,TRBV19,.
TGTGCCAGCAGCGTCTCGCGACAGAATTCACCCCTCCACTTT,CASSVSRQNSPLHF,TRBJ1-6,.,TRBV9,.
TGTGCCAGCAGTTCGGGACAGAACTATGGCTACACCTTC,CASSSGQNYGYTF,TRBJ1-2,once,TRBV12-3/TRBV12-4,TRBD1
TGCGCCAGCAGCCCTGGGGGACTAGCCAGAAATGAGCAGTTCTTC,CASSPGGLARNEQFF,TRBJ2-1,.,TRBV4-3,TRBD2
TGTGCCAGCAGCTTGGTGGGGGGTGATCAGCCCCAGCATTTT,CASSLVGGDQPQHF,TRBJ1-5,.,TRBV5-5,.
TGTGCCAGTAGTGACCTAGCGGGAGGTCACAATGAGCAGTTCTTC,CASSDLAGGHNEQFF,TRBJ2-1,few,TRBV19,TRBD2
TGTGCCAGCAGTGAAACCAGGACAGTGTTATATGGCTACACCTTC,CASSETRTVLYGYTF,TRBJ1-2,.,TRBV6-1,.
TGCGCCAGCAGCCTGTTCGCGGACAGGGGCGACGAGCAGTACTTC,CASSLFADRGDEQYF,TRBJ2-7,.,TRBV5-1,TRBD1
TGTGCCAGCAGTTTCGAGGGCCGCCAGCCCCAGCATTTT,CASSFEGRQPQHF,TRBJ1-5,few,TRBV28,.
TGTGCCAGCAGCAGATTAGAGGCCCCCGGCCCCTACGAGCAGTACTTC,CASSRLEAPGPYEQYF,TRBJ2-7,.,TRBV6-2/TRBV6-3,.
TGTGCCAGCAGAGAAGGACTAGCGGACTACAATGAGCAGTTCTTC,CASREGLADYNEQFF,TRBJ2-1,.,TRBV7-8,TRBD2
TGTGCCAGCATACAGCCCAGATCTACGAGCACTGAAGCTTTCTTT,CASIQPRSTSTEAFF,TRBJ1-1,.,TRBV13,.
TGTGCCAGCAGCTTGGAGGGGGCGTGGGAAGCTTTCTTT,CASSLEGAWEAFF,TRBJ1-1,.,TRBV5-4,TRBD1
TGCGCCAGCAGCCACTTGACTAGCGGGACCAATGAGCAGTTCTTC,CASSHLTSGTNEQFF,TRBJ2-1,.,TRBV4-1,TRBD2
TGCAGCGCCCGGACAGGGTTTAACTATGGCTACACCTTC,CSARTGFNYGYTF,TRBJ1-2,.,TRBV29-1,TRBD1
TGTGCCAGCAGCGCCCCGGGAGGCGGAGGAGAGACCCAGTACTTC,CASSAPGGGGETQYF,TRBJ2-5,once,TRBV6-5,TRBD2
TGTGCCAGCAGTGAAACCTATGCCCCCACAGATACGCAGTATTTT,CASSETYAPTDTQYF,TRBJ2-3,.,TRBV2,.
TGTGCCAGCAGCATCGACAGGGAGCCCCAGCATTTT,CASSIDREPQHF,TRBJ1-5,once,TRBV5-4,TRBD1
TGTGCCAGCAGTGAAGCGTACGGGGGAACTAATGAAAAACTGTTTTTT,CASSEAYGGTNEKLFF,TRBJ1-4,.,TRBV6-1,.